This T cell receptor beta chain was identified during a study of spatial heterogeneity in lung cancer. Time point denoted: sample taken at primary tumor resection. Sequencing covered unsorted whole RNA taken from tumor, nontumor lung or frozen PBMC. Samples were obtained from some 72 donors, all untreated early-stage non-small cell lung cancer patients. Unique molecular identifiers, one per molecule, were present on every TCR cDNA molecule. TCRdb re-called the 5' RACE reads with MiXCR, one entry per CDR3 protein. The sample shows 45,000 or so distinct CDR3 sequences, 7.6% of them seen only once. The ends were cut back, 8 bases at V and 5 bases at J, with 18 bases in the middle. The CDR3 loop spans 14 amino acids.

The source was PBMCs, collected at surgery. This rearrangement joins TRBV23-1 to TRBJ2-5; tentatively, D is TRBD1 (5 bases). TRBV23-1 is filed as an ORF, its function uncertain. This TCR derives from a female donor with early-stage non-small cell lung cancer. The CDR3, as DNA: TGCGCCAGCTACAGGCCAGACCACCCGGAGACCCAGTACTTC. Protein: CASYRPDHPETQYF.